The clone carrying this T cell receptor (beta chain) is a singleton in its sample. The antigen is unknown. The data derive from a study of T cell repertoires in cytomegalovirus infection. V was cut by 4 bases and J by 13 bases, with 25 bases left in between. The length of the CDR3 is 16 residues. CDR1 and CDR2 from the germline V gene are SEHNR and FQNEAQ (reference sequence). Study results and limitations: It was HLA-C-restricted CMV-specific TCR beta clonotypes that dominated the response ex vivo.

In TCRdb, the reads were re-called with MiXCR into one record per CDR3 protein. Found here are 170,000 or so distinct CDR3 sequences, about 18% of them singletons; the top ten hold about 25%. V usage is TRBV7-9 and J usage is TRBJ2-2, with D perhaps matching TRBD2 (6 bases). The sequence was obtained from a human donor in good health (CMV status not recorded). Some clones in this sample may be carry-over from other donors' samples. The specimen was CD8+ T cells from PBMCs. In DNA form, the CDR3 reads TGTGCCAGCAGCTCCCCTCGGCGGGGAAACTCTCTGGGGCTGTTTTTT. Translated: CASSSPRRGNSLGLFF.